The 3 T cell receptor beta chains presented below share a single source sample, sequenced in a study of response to subunit inactivated influenza vaccine. TCRdb itself ran the RT-PCR reads through MiXCR, one entry per CDR3 protein. Of more than 450,000 distinct CDR3 sequences in the sample, 11% were seen once. These data also featured in a second study, about T cells expressing NK-cell markers. As that report states: 5'RACE template switching with UMIs generated TCR beta cDNA.

The source material was PBMCs from blood, sampled on the day of vaccination. These receptors originate from a man aged 45-65 years who received an inactivated influenza vaccine.

In its sample, this clonotype was seen many times. The rearrangement uses TRBV9 and TRBJ2-1; weak D call: TRBD2 (5 bases). The germline gives CDR1 SGDLS, CDR2 YYNGEE. This CDR3 has 12 residues. V was pared by 0 bases and J by 7 bases, with 5 bases between. CDR3: CASSVGLNEQFF. The CDR3 region has the DNA TGTGCCAGCAGCGTAGGACTAAATGAGCAGTTCTTC.

This clonotype was seen ten or more times. The genes are TRBV28 and TRBJ2-7; 8 positions match TRBD2. CDR1 is MDHEN and CDR2 is SYDVKM in the germline V gene. The CDR3 is 16 residues long. The J segment lost 0 bases and the V segment lost 3 bases, leaving 7 bases of the junction unmatched. CDR3 loop: CASSFHSGIDSYEQYF. The DNA for the CDR3 is TGTGCCAGCAGTTTTCATAGCGGGATAGACTCCTACGAGCAGTACTTC.

J is TRBJ2-4 and V is TRBV4-2; 8 bases align to TRBD2. The CDR3 totals 13 residues. CDR1 is LGHNA, CDR2 YNFKEQ, per germline. With V trimmed by 0 bases and J by 9 bases, 1 base remained unmatched. Here the CDR3 DNA reads TGTGCCAGCAGCCAAGATCGGGAGGGCATTCAGTACTTC. Its protein product is CASSQDREGIQYF.